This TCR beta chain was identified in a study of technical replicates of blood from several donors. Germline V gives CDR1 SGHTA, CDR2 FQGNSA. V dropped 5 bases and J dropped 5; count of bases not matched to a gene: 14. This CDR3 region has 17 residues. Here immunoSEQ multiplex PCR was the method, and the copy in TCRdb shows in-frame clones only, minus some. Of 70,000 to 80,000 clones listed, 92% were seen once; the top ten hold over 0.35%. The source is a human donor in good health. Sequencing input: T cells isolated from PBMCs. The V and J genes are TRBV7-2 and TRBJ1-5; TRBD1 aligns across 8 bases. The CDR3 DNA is TGTGCCAGCAGCCCTGTGGGGACAGGACTCTTGTATCAGCCCCAGCATTTT. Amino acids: CASSPVGTGLLYQPQHF.